What follows describes a single T cell receptor beta chain. Antigen specificity is unknown. Time point described: week 23, last vaccination. In the vaccine, a single dose held 300 ug of the mutant IDH1 20-mer peptide, along with topical imiquimod. CDR1 and CDR2 (germline): SGHRS, YFSETQ. The CDR3 consists of 18 residues. The trim removed 0 bases at V and 9 bases at J, leaving 14 bases unmatched. This specimen belongs to a study of a mutant IDH1 vaccine in newly diagnosed glioma. Turning to the study itself: Once 4-6 weeks had passed after radiotherapy alone, vaccination started, or it started with temozolomide cycles. The therapy given earlier, which was standard therapy, consisted of radiotherapy, temozolomide, or both, and most of the patients received both. Treated patients had a mean age of 40.4 years and an approximately 60% male, around 38% female split.

Clones were sequenced by immunoSEQ multiplex PCR, and TCRdb holds only the in-frame ones, with some missing. Of tens of thousands of clones in the sample, about 80% were seen once. Source: PBMCs, taken from a glioma patient whose treatment included an IDH1 peptide vaccine. The origin of this receptor is a man aged 40-55 years with glioma. The chain is built from TRBV5-1 and TRBJ2-1; 11 bases are shared with TRBD2. Here the CDR3 DNA reads TGCGCCAGCAGCTTGGGGGGAACTAGCGGGGGAACCGACGGTGAGCAGTTCTTC. It translates to CASSLGGTSGGTDGEQFF.